These 13 T cell receptor beta chains were sequenced from one sample in a study of blood T cell repertoires in COVID-19. Here immunoSEQ multiplex PCR was the method, and the copy in TCRdb shows in-frame clones only, minus some. Of roughly 200,000 clones in the sample, 90% were seen once. Specimen: peripheral blood. The receptors derive from a man aged 45 to 65 with acute or convalescent COVID-19.

This rearrangement joins TRBV19 to TRBJ1-1, with TRBD1 matching over 7 bases. Germline loops: CDR1 LNHDA, CDR2 SQIVND (reference sequence). The junction had 10 bases not matched to a gene; V was cut back by 8 bases and J by 1 base. The CDR3 contains 15 residues. The DNA of the CDR3 is TGTGCCAGTGGATCCTGGGGACAGCCGAACACTGAAGCTTTCTTT. It is translated as CASGSWGQPNTEAFF.

For this clone: One base away lies a much larger clone, so this may be a sequencing read error. Within the sample, other DNA sequences also encode this same CDR3. V usage is TRBV7-3 and J usage is TRBJ2-2, with a tentative D call TRBD1 (5 bases). With 2 bases removed from V and 1 base from J, the gap between germline ends came to 5 bases. The V gene's germline CDR1 is SGHTA and CDR2 FQGTGA. The CDR3 runs 14 residues. The chain's CDR3 is CASSLQGNTGELFF. As DNA, the CDR3 is TGTGCCAGCAGCTTACAGGGGAACACCGGGGAGCTGTTTTTT.

With respect to this clone: Other DNA sequences of this sample code for an identical CDR3. The rearrangement uses TRBV5-1 and TRBJ2-2; 11 bases map to TRBD2. The length of the CDR3 is 15 residues. V shed 4 bases, J shed 1 base, and the junction held 0 bases outside the gene matches. Germline V gene data show CDR1 as SGHRS and CDR2 as YFSETQ. For the CDR3, the DNA is TGCGCCAGCAGCGGGACTAGCGGGAACACCGGGGAGCTGTTTTTT. Translating it yields CASSGTSGNTGELFF.

This clone showed up just once. CDR3 loop: CASSPLLGVLNEQFF. DNA of the CDR3: TGTGCCAGCAGTCCCCTCTTGGGAGTCCTTAATGAGCAGTTCTTC. The V call is TRBV27, the J call TRBJ2-1, with TRBD2 as a possible D gene (5 bases). Trimming shortened V by 5 bases and J by 7 bases, and 18 bases separated the two germline ends. The V gene's germline CDR1 is MNHEY and CDR2 SMNVEV (reference sequence). The CDR3 covers 15 residues.

The chain uses TRBV11-2 and TRBJ2-7, with no clear D. Germline V gene lookup returns CDR1 SGHAT and CDR2 FQNNGV. The ends were cut back, 6 bases at V and 0 bases at J, with 9 bases in the middle. CDR3 length equals 13 residues. The CDR3: CASSLTDSYEQYF. CDR3 bases: TGTGCCAGCAGTTTAACAGACTCCTACGAGCAGTACTTC.

J is TRBJ2-6 and V is TRBV18; tentatively, D is TRBD1 (5 bases). The CDR3 is 15 residues long. Per germline, CDR1 KGHSH and CDR2 LQKENI. The V end was cut by 5 bases, the J end by 4 bases, with 12 bases between. The CDR3 loop reads CASSSGQSGANVLTF. DNA of the CDR3: TGTGCCAGCTCATCCGGACAATCCGGGGCCAACGTCCTGACTTTC.

The chain links TRBV5-8 to TRBJ2-1, with TRBD1 matching 11 bases. J was trimmed by 8 bases and V by 1 base; bases with no gene match: 5. The germline gives CDR1 SGHTS, CDR2 YDEGEE. The length of the CDR3 is 15 residues. For the CDR3, the DNA is TGTGCCAGCAGCTTGTATGGACAGGGGGCCCATGAGCAGTTCTTC. It translates to CASSLYGQGAHEQFF.

This chain links TRBV7-2 with TRBJ2-5, with D possibly TRBD2 on 6 matching bases. Germline CDR1 reads SGHTA; CDR2 reads FQGNSA. Trimming left V 1 base short and J 4 bases short, with 16 bases between. This CDR3 has 16 amino acids. CDR3 loop: CASSLVRGEGGETQYF. In DNA form, the CDR3 reads TGTGCCAGCAGCTTAGTGCGGGGCGAGGGAGGAGAGACCCAGTACTTC.

The V call is TRBV5-1, the J call TRBJ2-5; 7 nucleotides match TRBD1. The ends lost 4 bases at V and 2 bases at J; junction bases unmatched: 2. Germline loops: CDR1 SGHRS, CDR2 YFSETQ. The CDR3 covers 13 residues. CDR3 sequence: CASSPGQQETQYF. CDR3 coding DNA: TGCGCCAGCAGCCCGGGACAGCAAGAGACCCAGTACTTC.

J is TRBJ1-5 and V is TRBV3-1 (or the pseudogene TRBV3-2); tentative D call: TRBD1 (5 bases). There are 15 residues in the CDR3. Trimming removed 1 base at V and 1 base at J, with 8 bases between. Germline CDR1 and CDR2: LGHDT and YNNKEL (reference sequence). CDR3 DNA: TGTGCCAGCAGCCAAGGACAGACGAGCAATCAGCCCCAGCATTTT. This encodes CASSQGQTSNQPQHF.

The V call is TRBV6-5, the J call TRBJ2-3; 8 bases fit TRBD2. Germline CDR1 and CDR2: MNHEY and SVGAGI. Trimming removed 7 bases from V and 6 bases from J; junction bases left unmatched: 9. The CDR3 sequence is 14 residues long. Here the CDR3 DNA reads TGTGCCAGCACCCATGGACTAGCAACGGATACGCAGTATTTT. It translates to CASTHGLATDTQYF.

J is TRBJ2-7 and V is TRBV28, with 12 bases fitting TRBD1. V shed 4 bases, J shed 6 bases, and the junction held 7 bases outside the gene matches. Per germline, CDR1 MDHEN and CDR2 SYDVKM. This CDR3 contains 15 residues. CDR3 amino acids: CASSYKGQGAREQYV. In nucleotides, the CDR3 is TGTGCCAGCAGTTACAAGGGACAGGGGGCTCGCGAGCAGTACGTC.

The gene calls are TRBV18 and TRBJ1-4; 7 nucleotides match TRBD1. The junction had 10 bases not matched to a gene; V was cut back by 3 bases and J by 6 bases. The germline CDR1 and CDR2 sequences are KGHSH and LQKENI. The length of the CDR3 is 16 residues. In DNA form, the CDR3 reads TGTGCCAGCTCACCCTTTGAGGGACAGAGTTATGAAAAACTGTTTTTT. Encoded protein: CASSPFEGQSYEKLFF.